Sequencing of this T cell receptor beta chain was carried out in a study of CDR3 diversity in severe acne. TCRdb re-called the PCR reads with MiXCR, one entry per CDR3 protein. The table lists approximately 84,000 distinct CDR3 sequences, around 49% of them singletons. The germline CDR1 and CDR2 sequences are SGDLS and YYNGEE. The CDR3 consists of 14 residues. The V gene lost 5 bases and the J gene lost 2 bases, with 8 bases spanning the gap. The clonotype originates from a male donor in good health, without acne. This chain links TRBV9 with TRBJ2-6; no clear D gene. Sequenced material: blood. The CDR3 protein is CASRPETGANVLTF. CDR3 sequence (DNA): TGTGCCAGCAGGCCCGAAACTGGGGCCAACGTCCTGACTTTC.